This paragraph covers one TCR beta chain sequence. Time point indicated: patch test 2, 6 weeks after DPC sensitization. The treatment here: therapeutic diphenylcyclopropenone sensitization with weekly scalp DPC. At every patch-test visit, blood was drawn before the patch test was applied. The donor pool consisted of alopecia patients aged 18 to 70 years, considered suitable for DPC. Unmatched junction bases numbered 0, after V lost 2 bases and J lost 3 bases. Germline CDR1 and CDR2: SQVTM and ANQGSEA. This CDR3 comprises 12 residues. TCRdb re-called the RACE reads with MiXCR, one entry per CDR3 protein. This sample has roughly 380,000 distinct CDR3 sequences, with roughly 6% found just once. This record comes from a study of human T cells and chemical hapten exposure. Study in general: Cases of alopecia areata, totalis or universalis occurred in a predominantly female patient group. Minor pooled library volume differences mainly drove per-sample TCR yield variation.

The specimen comprised whole blood, sampled in connection with sensitization to the hapten diphenylcyclopropenone (DPC). The chain links TRBV29-1 to TRBJ2-7; 8 bases line up with TRBD2. The origin of this receptor is a woman aged 18-29 years with alopecia areata. Some clones in this sample may be carry-over from other donors' samples. This CDR3 reads CSVEREGYEQYF. The CDR3 DNA reads as TGCAGCGTTGAACGGGAGGGCTACGAGCAGTACTTC.